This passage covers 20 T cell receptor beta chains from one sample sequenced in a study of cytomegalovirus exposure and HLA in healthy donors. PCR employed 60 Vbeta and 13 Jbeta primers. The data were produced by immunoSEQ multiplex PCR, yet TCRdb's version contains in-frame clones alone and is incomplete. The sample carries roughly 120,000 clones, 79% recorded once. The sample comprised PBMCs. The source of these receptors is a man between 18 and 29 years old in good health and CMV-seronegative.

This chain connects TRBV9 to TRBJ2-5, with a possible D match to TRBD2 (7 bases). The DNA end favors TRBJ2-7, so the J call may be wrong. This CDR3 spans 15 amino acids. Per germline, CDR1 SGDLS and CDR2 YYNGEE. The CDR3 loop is CASSVGGGSGYEQYF. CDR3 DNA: TGTGCCAGCAGCGTAGGAGGGGGTAGCGGGTACGAGCAGTACTTC.

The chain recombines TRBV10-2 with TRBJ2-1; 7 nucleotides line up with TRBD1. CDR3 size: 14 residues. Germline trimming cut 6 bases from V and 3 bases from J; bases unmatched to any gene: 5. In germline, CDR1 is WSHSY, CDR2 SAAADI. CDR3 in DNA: TGCGCCAGCAGCGCCGGGACAGACTACAATGAGCAGTTCTTC. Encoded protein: CASSAGTDYNEQFF.

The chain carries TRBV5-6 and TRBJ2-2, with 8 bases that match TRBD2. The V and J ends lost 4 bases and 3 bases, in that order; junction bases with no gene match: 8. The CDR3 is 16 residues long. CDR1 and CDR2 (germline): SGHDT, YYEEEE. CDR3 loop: CASSRSGSLYTGELFF. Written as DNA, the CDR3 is TGTGCCAGCAGCCGAAGCGGGAGTTTATACACCGGGGAGCTGTTTTTT.

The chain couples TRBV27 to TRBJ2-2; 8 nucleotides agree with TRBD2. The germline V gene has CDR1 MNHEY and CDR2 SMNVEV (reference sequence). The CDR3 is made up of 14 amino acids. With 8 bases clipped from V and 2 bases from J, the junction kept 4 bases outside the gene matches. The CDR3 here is CASGLARNTGELFF. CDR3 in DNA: TGTGCCAGCGGACTAGCCAGAAACACCGGGGAGCTGTTTTTT.

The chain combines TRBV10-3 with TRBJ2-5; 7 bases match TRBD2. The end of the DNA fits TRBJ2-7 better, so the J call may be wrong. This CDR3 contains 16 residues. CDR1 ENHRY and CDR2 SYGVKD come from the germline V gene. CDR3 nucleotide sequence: TGTGCCATCAGTGATGATCTAGCGGCGAGCTCCTACGAGCAGTACTTC. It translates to CAISDDLAASSYEQYF.

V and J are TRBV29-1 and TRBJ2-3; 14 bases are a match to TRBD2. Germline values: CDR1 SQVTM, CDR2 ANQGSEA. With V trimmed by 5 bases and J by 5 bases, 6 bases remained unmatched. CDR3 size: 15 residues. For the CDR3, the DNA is TGCAGCGTTATTAACGGACTAGCGGGGGGAGATACGCAGTATTTT. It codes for CSVINGLAGGDTQYF.

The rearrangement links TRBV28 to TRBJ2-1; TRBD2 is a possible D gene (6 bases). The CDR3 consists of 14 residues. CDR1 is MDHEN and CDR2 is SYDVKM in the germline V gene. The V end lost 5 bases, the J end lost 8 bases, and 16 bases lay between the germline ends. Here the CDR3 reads CASSTWEVFDEQFF. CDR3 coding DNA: TGTGCCAGCAGTACTTGGGAGGTTTTCGATGAGCAGTTCTTC.

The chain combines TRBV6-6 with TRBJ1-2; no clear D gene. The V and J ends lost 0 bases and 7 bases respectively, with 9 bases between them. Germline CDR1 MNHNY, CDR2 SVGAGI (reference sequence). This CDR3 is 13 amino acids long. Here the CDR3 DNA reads TGTGCCAGCAGTTACTCCCCCTATCGTGGCTACACCTTC. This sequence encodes CASSYSPYRGYTF.

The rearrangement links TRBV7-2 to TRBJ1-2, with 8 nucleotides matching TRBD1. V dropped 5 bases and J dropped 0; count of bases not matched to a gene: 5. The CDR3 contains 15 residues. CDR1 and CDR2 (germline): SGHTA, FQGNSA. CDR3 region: CASSRTQGANYGYTF. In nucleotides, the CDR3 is TGTGCCAGCAGCCGCACACAGGGGGCTAACTATGGCTACACCTTC.

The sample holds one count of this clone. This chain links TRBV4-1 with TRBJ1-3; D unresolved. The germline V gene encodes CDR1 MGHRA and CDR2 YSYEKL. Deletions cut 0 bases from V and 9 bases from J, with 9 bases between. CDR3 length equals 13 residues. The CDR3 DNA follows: TGCGCCAGCAGCCAAGATCCTAGCGGCACCATATATTTT. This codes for CASSQDPSGTIYF.

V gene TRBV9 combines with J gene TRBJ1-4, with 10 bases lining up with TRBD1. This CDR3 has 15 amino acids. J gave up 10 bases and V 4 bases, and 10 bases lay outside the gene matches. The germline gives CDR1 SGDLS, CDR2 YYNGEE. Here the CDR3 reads CASSTSGTGDAKLFF. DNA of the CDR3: TGTGCCAGCAGCACATCCGGGACAGGGGATGCAAAACTGTTTTTT. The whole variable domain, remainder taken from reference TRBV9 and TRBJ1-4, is DSGVTQTPKHLITATGQRVTLRCSPRSGDLSVYWYQQSLDQGLQFLIQYYNGEERAKGNILERFSAQQFPDLHSELNLSSLELGDSALYFCASSTSGTGDAKLFFGSGTQLSVL.

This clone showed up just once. CDR3 sequence: CASSYHRDRDSNQPQHF. As DNA, the CDR3 is TGTGCCAGCAGCTACCACCGGGACAGAGATAGCAATCAGCCCCAGCATTTT. The V call is TRBV7-2, the J call TRBJ1-5; 7 bases line up with TRBD1. The CDR3 loop spans 17 amino acids. J gave up 0 bases and V 4 bases, and 9 bases lay outside the gene matches. Germline-derived CDR1 and CDR2 are SGHTA and FQGNSA.

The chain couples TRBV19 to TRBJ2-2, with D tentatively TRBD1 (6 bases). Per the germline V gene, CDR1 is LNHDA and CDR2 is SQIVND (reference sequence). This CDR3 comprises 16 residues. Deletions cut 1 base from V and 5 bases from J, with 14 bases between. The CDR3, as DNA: TGTGCCAGTAGTATAGTGTATGGGGGCAAAACCGGGGAGCTGTTTTTT. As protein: CASSIVYGGKTGELFF. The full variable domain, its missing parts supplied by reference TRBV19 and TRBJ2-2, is DGGITQSPKYLFRKEGQNVTLSCEQNLNHDAMYWYRQDPGQGLRLIYYSQIVNDFQKGDIAEGYSVSREKKESFPLTVTSAQKNPTAFYLCASSIVYGGKTGELFFGEGSRLTVL.

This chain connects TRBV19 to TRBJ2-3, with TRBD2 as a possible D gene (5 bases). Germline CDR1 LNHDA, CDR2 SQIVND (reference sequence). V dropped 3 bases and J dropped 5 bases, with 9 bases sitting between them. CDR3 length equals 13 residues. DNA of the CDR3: TGTGCCAGTAGTATGTTCGGGGAAGATACGCAGTATTTT. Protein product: CASSMFGEDTQYF.

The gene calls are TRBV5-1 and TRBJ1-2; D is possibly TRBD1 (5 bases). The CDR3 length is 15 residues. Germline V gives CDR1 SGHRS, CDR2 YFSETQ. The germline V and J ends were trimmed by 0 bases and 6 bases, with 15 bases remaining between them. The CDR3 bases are TGCGCCAGCAGCTTGGCCGTCTCTCAAGGGGATGGCTACACCTTC. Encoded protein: CASSLAVSQGDGYTF.

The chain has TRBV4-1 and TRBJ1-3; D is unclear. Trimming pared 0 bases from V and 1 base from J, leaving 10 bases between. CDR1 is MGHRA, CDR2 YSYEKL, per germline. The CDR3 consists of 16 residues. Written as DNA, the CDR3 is TGCGCCAGCAGCCAAGACCCGTCCTTTTCTGGAAACACCATATATTTT. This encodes CASSQDPSFSGNTIYF.

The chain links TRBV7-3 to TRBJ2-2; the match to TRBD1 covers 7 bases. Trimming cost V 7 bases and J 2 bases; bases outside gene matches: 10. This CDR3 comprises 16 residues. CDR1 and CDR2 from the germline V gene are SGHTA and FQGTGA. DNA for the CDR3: TGTGCCAGCACCAACTTCGGGACAGACAACACCGGGGAGCTGTTTTTT. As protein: CASTNFGTDNTGELFF.

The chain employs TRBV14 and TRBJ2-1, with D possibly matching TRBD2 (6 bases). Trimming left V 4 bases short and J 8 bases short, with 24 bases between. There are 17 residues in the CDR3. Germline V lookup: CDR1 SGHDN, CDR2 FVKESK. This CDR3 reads CASSRQKTRNRFDEQFF. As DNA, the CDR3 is TGTGCCAGCAGCCGCCAGAAGACTAGAAATAGATTCGATGAGCAGTTCTTC.

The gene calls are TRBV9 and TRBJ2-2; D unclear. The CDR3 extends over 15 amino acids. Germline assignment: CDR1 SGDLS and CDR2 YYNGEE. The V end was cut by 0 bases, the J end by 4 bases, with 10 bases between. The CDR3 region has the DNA TGTGCCAGCAGCGTAGACGAGCGTCCCACCGGGGAGCTGTTTTTT. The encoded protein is CASSVDERPTGELFF. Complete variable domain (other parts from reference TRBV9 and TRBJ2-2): DSGVTQTPKHLITATGQRVTLRCSPRSGDLSVYWYQQSLDQGLQFLIQYYNGEERAKGNILERFSAQQFPDLHSELNLSSLELGDSALYFCASSVDERPTGELFFGEGSRLTVL.

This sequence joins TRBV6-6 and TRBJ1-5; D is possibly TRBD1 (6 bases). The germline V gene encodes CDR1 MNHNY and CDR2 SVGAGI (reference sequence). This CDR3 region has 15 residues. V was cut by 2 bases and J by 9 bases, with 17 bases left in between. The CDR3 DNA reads TGTGCCAGCAGTTACCTCGACAGGAGACTTGGGCCCCAGCATTTT. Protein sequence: CASSYLDRRLGPQHF.